Shown below are 6 T cell receptor beta chains from a single sample sequenced in a study of blood T cell repertoires in COVID-19. Assay used: immunoSEQ multiplex PCR; TCRdb lists only in-frame clones, some missing. Counted here are some 140,000 clones, 85% to 90% occurring once; the ten biggest clones make up more than 2%. Material: peripheral blood. The receptors originated from a man between 65 and 85 years old with active COVID-19.

The V gene is TRBV28, the J gene TRBJ1-2; D call uncertain. Deletions cut 7 bases from V and 4 bases from J, with 13 bases between. Germline CDR1 and CDR2: MDHEN and SYDVKM. The CDR3 is 13 residues long. CDR3: CASTPAALYGYTF. CDR3 sequence (DNA): TGTGCCAGCACCCCTGCGGCTCTCTATGGCTACACCTTC.

This chain links TRBV6-5 with TRBJ2-7, with no clear D. The CDR3 is 14 amino acids. V lost 2 bases to trimming and J lost 0 bases, with 8 bases between them. From germline, CDR1 is MNHEY and CDR2 SVGAGI. The CDR3 DNA follows: TGTGCCAGCAGTTACGCAGGCAGCTCCTACGAGCAGTACTTC. This gives the protein CASSYAGSSYEQYF.

The rearrangement uses TRBV6-4 and TRBJ2-1; 9 nucleotides match TRBD2. V shed 5 bases, J shed 10 bases, and the junction held 0 bases outside the gene matches. The CDR3 has 11 residues. The germline V gene has CDR1 MRHNA and CDR2 SNTAGT. CDR3 bases: TGTGCCAGCAGTCTAGCGGGAGAGCAGTTCTTC. Translating it yields CASSLAGEQFF.

With respect to this clone: The sample has other DNA sequences that encode this CDR3 too. The chain is built from TRBV4-3 and TRBJ2-7, with D tentatively TRBD2 (6 bases). The CDR3 has 14 amino acids. Trimming took off 0 bases at V and 3 bases at J, with 9 bases between the two ends. Germline CDR1 and CDR2: LGHNA and YSLEER. The CDR3 spells CASSQDRRGYEQYF. The CDR3 region has the DNA TGCGCCAGCAGCCAAGATCGGAGGGGCTACGAGCAGTACTTC.

The rearrangement uses TRBV6-6 and TRBJ2-2; D possibly corresponds to TRBD2 (5 bases). Germline-derived CDR1 and CDR2 are MNHNY and SVGAGI (reference sequence). Trimming shortened V by 5 bases and J by 6 bases, and 28 bases separated the two germline ends. The CDR3 totals 19 residues. The CDR3 protein is CASSPRTRDRLALPGELFF. Here the CDR3 DNA reads TGTGCCAGCAGTCCCCGCACTAGGGATCGGCTAGCCCTTCCCGGGGAGCTGTTTTTT.

The chain recombines TRBV18 with TRBJ1-5, with D possibly TRBD1 on 5 matching bases. The CDR3 has 14 residues. The germline V gene has CDR1 KGHSH and CDR2 LQKENI. The V and J ends lost 8 bases and 0 bases respectively, with 11 bases between them. The CDR3 reads CASADSYSNQPQHF. DNA of the CDR3: TGTGCCAGCGCCGACAGCTATAGCAATCAGCCCCAGCATTTT.